This record concerns one TCR beta chain sequence. Profiled with immunoSEQ multiplex PCR; TCRdb holds only in-frame clones, not every one. The repertoire includes 250,000 to 350,000 clones, about 88% of them detected once, and about 3% sits in the top ten. This entry is derived from a study of blood T cell repertoires in COVID-19. Recruits, aged roughly 18 to 100 years, lived in 24 US areas. Per the germline V gene, CDR1 is LNHDA and CDR2 is SQIVND (reference sequence). The CDR3 runs 14 residues. Trimming took off 6 bases at V and 3 bases at J, with 14 bases between the two ends. This receptor was identified in a woman in her forties or fifties who had recovered from COVID-19. V gene TRBV19 combines with J gene TRBJ1-1; no clear D gene. The sample was PBMCs or T cells enriched from blood (not recorded which). The CDR3 sequence: CASRADGAYTEAFF. The CDR3 nucleotides are TGTGCCAGTAGGGCCGACGGAGCTTACACTGAAGCTTTCTTT.